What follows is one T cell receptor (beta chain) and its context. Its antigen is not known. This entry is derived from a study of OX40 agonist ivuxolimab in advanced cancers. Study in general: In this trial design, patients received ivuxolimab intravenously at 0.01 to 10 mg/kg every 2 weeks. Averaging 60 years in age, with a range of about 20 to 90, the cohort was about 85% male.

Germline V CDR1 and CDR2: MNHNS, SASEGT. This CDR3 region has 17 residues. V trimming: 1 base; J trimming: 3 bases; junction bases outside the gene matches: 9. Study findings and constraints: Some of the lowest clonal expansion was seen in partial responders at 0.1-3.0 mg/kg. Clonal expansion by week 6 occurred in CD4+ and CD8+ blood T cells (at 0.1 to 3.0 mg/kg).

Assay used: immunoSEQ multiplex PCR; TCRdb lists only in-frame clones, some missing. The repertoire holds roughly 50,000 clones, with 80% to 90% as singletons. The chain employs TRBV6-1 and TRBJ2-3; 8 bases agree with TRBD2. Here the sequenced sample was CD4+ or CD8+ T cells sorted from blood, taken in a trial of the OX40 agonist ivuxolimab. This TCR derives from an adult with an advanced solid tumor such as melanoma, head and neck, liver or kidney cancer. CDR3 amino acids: CASSEEGGRGVTDTQYF. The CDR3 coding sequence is TGTGCCAGCAGTGAAGAGGGCGGGCGGGGGGTGACAGATACGCAGTATTTT.